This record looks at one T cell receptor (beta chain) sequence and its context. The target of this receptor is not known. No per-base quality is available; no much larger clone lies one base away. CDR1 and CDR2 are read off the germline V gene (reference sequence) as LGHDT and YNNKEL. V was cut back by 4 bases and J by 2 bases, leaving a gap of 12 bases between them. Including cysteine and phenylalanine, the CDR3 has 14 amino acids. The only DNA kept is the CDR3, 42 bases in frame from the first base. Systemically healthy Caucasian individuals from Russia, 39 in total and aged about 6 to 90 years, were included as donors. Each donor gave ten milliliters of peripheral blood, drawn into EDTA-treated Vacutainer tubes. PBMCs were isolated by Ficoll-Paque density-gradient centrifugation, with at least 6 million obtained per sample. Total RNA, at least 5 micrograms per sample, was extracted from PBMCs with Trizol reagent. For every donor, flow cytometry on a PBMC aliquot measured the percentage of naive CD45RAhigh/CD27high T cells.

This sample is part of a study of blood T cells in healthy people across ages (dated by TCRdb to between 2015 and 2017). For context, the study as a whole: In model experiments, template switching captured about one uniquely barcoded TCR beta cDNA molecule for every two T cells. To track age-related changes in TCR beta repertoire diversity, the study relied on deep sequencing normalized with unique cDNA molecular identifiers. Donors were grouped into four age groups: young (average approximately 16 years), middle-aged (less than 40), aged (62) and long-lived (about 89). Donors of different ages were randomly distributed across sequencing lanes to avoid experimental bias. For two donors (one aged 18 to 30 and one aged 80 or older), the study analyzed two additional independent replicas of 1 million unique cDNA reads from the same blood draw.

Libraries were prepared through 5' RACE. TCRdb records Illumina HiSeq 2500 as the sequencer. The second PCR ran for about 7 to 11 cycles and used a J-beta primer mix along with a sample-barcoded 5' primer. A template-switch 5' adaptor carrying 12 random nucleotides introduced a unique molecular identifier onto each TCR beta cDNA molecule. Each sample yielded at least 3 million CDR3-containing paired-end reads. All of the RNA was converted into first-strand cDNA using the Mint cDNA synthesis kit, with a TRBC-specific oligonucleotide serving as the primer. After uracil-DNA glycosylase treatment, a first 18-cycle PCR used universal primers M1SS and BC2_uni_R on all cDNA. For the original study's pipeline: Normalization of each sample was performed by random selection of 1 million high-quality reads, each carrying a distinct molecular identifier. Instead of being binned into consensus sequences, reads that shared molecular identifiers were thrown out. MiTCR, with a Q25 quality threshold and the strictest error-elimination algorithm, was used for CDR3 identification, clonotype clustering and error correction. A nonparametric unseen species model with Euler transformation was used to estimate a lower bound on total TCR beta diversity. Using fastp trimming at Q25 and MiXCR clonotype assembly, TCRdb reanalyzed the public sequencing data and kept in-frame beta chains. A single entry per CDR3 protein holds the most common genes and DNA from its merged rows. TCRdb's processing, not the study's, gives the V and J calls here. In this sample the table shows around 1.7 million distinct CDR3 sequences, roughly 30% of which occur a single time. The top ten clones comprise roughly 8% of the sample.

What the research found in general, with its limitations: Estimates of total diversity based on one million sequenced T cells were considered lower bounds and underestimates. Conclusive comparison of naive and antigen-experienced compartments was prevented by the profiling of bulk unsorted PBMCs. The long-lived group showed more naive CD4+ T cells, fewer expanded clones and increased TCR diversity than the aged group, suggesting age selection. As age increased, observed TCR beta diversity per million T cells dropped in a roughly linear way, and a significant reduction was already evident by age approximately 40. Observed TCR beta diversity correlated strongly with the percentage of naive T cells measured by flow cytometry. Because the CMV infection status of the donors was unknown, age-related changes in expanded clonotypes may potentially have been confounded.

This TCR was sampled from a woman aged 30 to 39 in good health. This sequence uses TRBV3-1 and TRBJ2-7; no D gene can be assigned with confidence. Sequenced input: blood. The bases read TGTGCCAGCAGCCGAGTGGACCGACCCTACGAGCAGTACTTC. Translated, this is CASSRVDRPYEQYF.